A single sample gave rise to the 19 T cell receptor beta chains below, sequenced in a study of blood T cells in healthy people across ages. For the second PCR, which ran for roughly 7 to 11 cycles, a sample-barcoded 5' primer and a J-beta primer mix were used. TCRdb itself ran the 5' RACE reads through MiXCR, one entry per CDR3 protein. Of hundreds of thousands of distinct CDR3 sequences in the sample, approximately 49% were seen once. The sequencing input was blood. The receptor set was obtained from a woman aged 55-69 years in good health.

DNA for the CDR3: TGTGCCAGCAGCTTACAGCCGGGCGGGGACCCCTACGAGCAGTACTTC. As protein: CASSLQPGGDPYEQYF. The chain carries TRBV7-9 and TRBJ2-7, with D possibly TRBD2 on 6 matching bases. Germline V gene lookup returns CDR1 SEHNR and CDR2 FQNEAQ (reference sequence). Trimming shortened V by 2 bases and J by 2 bases, and 16 bases separated the two germline ends. This CDR3 is 16 amino acids long. Drawing the rest from reference TRBV7-9 and TRBJ2-7, the complete variable domain is DTGVSQNPRHKITKRGQNVTFRCDPISEHNRLYWYRQTLGQGPEFLTYFQNEAQLEKSRLLSDRFSAERPKGSFSTLEIQRTEQGDSAMYLCASSLQPGGDPYEQYFGPGTRLTVT.

The table lists this clonotype with a few counts. The genes are TRBV18 and TRBJ2-5; TRBD1 matches at 7 bases. Germline trimming cut 4 bases from V and 5 bases from J; bases unmatched to any gene: 1. Germline V CDR1 and CDR2: KGHSH, LQKENI. The CDR3 contains 12 residues. CDR3 region: CASSQTGETQYF. CDR3 DNA: TGTGCCAGCTCACAGACAGGGGAGACCCAGTACTTC.

The chain recombines TRBV25-1 with TRBJ2-3; tentatively, D is TRBD2 (6 bases). The CDR3 sequence is 16 residues long. Germline values: CDR1 MGHDK, CDR2 SYGVNS. V was shortened by 3 bases and J by 0 bases, with 13 bases between the two germline ends. As DNA, the CDR3 is TGTGCCAGCAGTGACCAGCGGGTCACTAGCACAGATACGCAGTATTTT. Protein: CASSDQRVTSTDTQYF.

The chain couples TRBV20-1 to TRBJ1-1, with D perhaps matching TRBD1 (5 bases). Germline lookup yields CDR1 DFQATT and CDR2 SNEGSKA (reference sequence). Trimming pared 5 bases from V and 4 bases from J, leaving 14 bases between. This CDR3 contains 13 residues. The CDR3 nucleotides are TGCAGTGCTCCGGGACTCGGAGGCACTGAAGCTTTCTTT. This encodes CSAPGLGGTEAFF.

This clonotype came up a few times. V usage is TRBV6-5 and J usage is TRBJ2-6; D uncertain. Germline CDR1 MNHEY, CDR2 SVGAGI. Trimming pared 8 bases from V and 0 bases from J, leaving 5 bases between. The CDR3 has 13 amino acids. The CDR3 region is CASFRSGANVLTF. The CDR3 nucleotides read TGTGCCAGCTTCCGCTCTGGGGCCAACGTCCTGACTTTC.

Only a few counts were recorded for this clonotype. The CDR3 spells CASSSSRTEPQETQYF. CDR3 sequence (DNA): TGTGCCAGCAGCAGCTCCCGGACAGAACCTCAAGAGACCCAGTACTTC. The rearrangement joins TRBV7-2 to TRBJ2-5; maybe TRBD1 (6 bases). The CDR3 runs 16 residues. Trimming took off 5 bases at V and 2 bases at J, with 18 bases between the two ends. Germline-derived CDR1 and CDR2 are SGHTA and FQGNSA.

This chain links TRBV10-3 with TRBJ1-4; no firm D call. The CDR3 totals 16 residues. CDR1 is ENHRY and CDR2 is SYGVKD in the germline V gene. The ends were cut back, 10 bases at V and 7 bases at J, with 25 bases in the middle. This CDR3 reads CASAPGTTPWGEKLFF. CDR3 bases: TGTGCCAGCGCTCCGGGTACGACCCCTTGGGGTGAAAAACTGTTTTTT.

The chain recombines TRBV24-1 with TRBJ2-1, with 7 positions matching TRBD2. This CDR3 comprises 17 residues. J lost 2 bases, V lost 3 bases, and 9 bases had no gene match. Germline V CDR1 and CDR2: KGHDR, SFDVKD. CDR3 residues: CATSDRRQRDPYNEQFF. CDR3 in DNA: TGTGCCACCAGTGATCGGCGACAGCGGGACCCCTACAATGAGCAGTTCTTC.

The V gene is TRBV5-1, the J gene TRBJ2-3; D perhaps matches TRBD1 (6 bases). V was shortened by 4 bases and J by 1 base, with 16 bases between the two germline ends. The germline gives CDR1 SGHRS, CDR2 YFSETQ. The CDR3 sequence is 16 residues long. The CDR3 coding sequence is TGCGCCAGCAGCCCCCGAGGGGGAGTGGGCACAGATACGCAGTATTTT. Encoded protein: CASSPRGGVGTDTQYF.

The rearrangement joins TRBV4-3 to TRBJ2-7, with D possibly being TRBD1 (6 bases). V was pared by 0 bases and J by 7 bases, with 16 bases between. CDR3 length: 15 amino acids. Germline V CDR1 and CDR2: LGHNA, YSLEER. Here the CDR3 reads CASSQDNRGFSEQYF. Written as DNA, the CDR3 is TGCGCCAGCAGCCAAGATAATAGGGGGTTCTCTGAGCAGTACTTC.

This clonotype was picked up a small number of times. J is TRBJ2-7 and V is TRBV20-1; a possible D gene is TRBD1 (6 bases). CDR1 is DFQATT, CDR2 SNEGSKA, per germline (reference sequence). The CDR3 spans 14 residues. Trimming removed 0 bases at V and 2 bases at J, with 11 bases between. CDR3 bases: TGCAGTGCTAGAGAGGGAACAGGGCCCTACGAGCAGTACTTC. This gives the protein CSAREGTGPYEQYF.

The chain uses TRBV7-8 and TRBJ2-5; maybe TRBD1 (6 bases). CDR3 size: 15 residues. The V gene's germline CDR1 is SGHVS and CDR2 FQNEAQ. V shed 4 bases and J shed 0 bases, with 12 bases lying between them. DNA of the CDR3: TGTGCCAGCAGCTCTTGGACAGCACACCAAGAGACCCAGTACTTC. Translating gives CASSSWTAHQETQYF.

In its sample, this clonotype was seen a few times. V and J are TRBV28 and TRBJ2-7, with a possible D match to TRBD1 (5 bases). The germline V gene has CDR1 MDHEN and CDR2 SYDVKM. Trimming removed 1 base from V and 6 bases from J, with 13 bases in between. The CDR3 sequence is 14 residues long. Here the CDR3 DNA reads TGTGCCAGCAGTTTATCCGGATTTAGGGGCGAGCAGTACTTC. Its protein is CASSLSGFRGEQYF.

The chain employs TRBV18 and TRBJ2-7, with D perhaps TRBD2 (5 bases). The CDR3 sequence is 14 residues long. Germline loops: CDR1 KGHSH, CDR2 LQKENI. V dropped 3 bases and J dropped 8 bases, with 17 bases sitting between them. CDR3 in DNA: TGTGCCAGCTCACCCAAGGAGGCCCTTGGGAAGCAGTACTTC. It yields the protein CASSPKEALGKQYF.

This clonotype has only a few counts. CDR3 DNA sequence: TGTGCCAGCAGGACAGGGGTGTTCAGCGGGTCTAGCACAGATACGCAGTATTTT. Residues: CASRTGVFSGSSTDTQYF. This chain uses TRBV2 with TRBJ2-3; 8 positions agree with TRBD1. The CDR3 has 18 amino acids. Per germline, CDR1 SNHLY and CDR2 FYNNEI. With V trimmed by 6 bases and J by 0 bases, 14 bases remained unmatched.

This sequence joins TRBV20-1 and TRBJ2-7, with D perhaps matching TRBD1 (6 bases). The length of the CDR3 is 14 residues. V was cut by 4 bases and J by 3 bases, with 16 bases left in between. Germline values: CDR1 DFQATT, CDR2 SNEGSKA (reference sequence). As DNA, the CDR3 is TGCAGTGCTAACCTAGGGGGTTATGGCTACGAGCAGTACTTC. Translated: CSANLGGYGYEQYF.

J is TRBJ1-2 and V is TRBV14; D remains ambiguous. V lost 0 bases and J 8 bases, leaving 25 bases between the germline ends. Germline V lookup: CDR1 SGHDN, CDR2 FVKESK. The length of the CDR3 is 18 residues. The CDR3 spells CASSQDPRVGGGIRGYTF. CDR3 sequence (DNA): TGTGCCAGCAGCCAAGATCCCCGGGTTGGCGGAGGGATAAGGGGCTACACCTTC.

V usage is TRBV29-1 and J usage is TRBJ1-1; 8 bases are a match to TRBD1. The germline CDR1 and CDR2 sequences are SQVTM and ANQGSEA. Trimming removed 7 bases from V and 0 bases from J; junction bases left unmatched: 7. The CDR3 totals 14 residues. The CDR3 protein is CSALRQGLNTEAFF. Written as DNA, the CDR3 is TGCAGCGCTCTACGACAGGGGCTGAACACTGAAGCTTTCTTT.

For this clonotype: Possible read error: a much larger clone is one base away. The V and J genes are TRBV4-2 and TRBJ2-3; possible D gene TRBD2, 5 bases. CDR1 is LGHNA, CDR2 YNFKEQ, per germline. This CDR3 is built from 17 residues. Trimming stripped 5 bases from V and 5 bases from J, with 23 bases between. CDR3 in amino acids: CASSGLGVGDLGDTQYF. In DNA, the CDR3 is TGTGCCAGCAGCGGTCTAGGAGTGGGAGACCTTGGAGATACGCAGTATTTT.